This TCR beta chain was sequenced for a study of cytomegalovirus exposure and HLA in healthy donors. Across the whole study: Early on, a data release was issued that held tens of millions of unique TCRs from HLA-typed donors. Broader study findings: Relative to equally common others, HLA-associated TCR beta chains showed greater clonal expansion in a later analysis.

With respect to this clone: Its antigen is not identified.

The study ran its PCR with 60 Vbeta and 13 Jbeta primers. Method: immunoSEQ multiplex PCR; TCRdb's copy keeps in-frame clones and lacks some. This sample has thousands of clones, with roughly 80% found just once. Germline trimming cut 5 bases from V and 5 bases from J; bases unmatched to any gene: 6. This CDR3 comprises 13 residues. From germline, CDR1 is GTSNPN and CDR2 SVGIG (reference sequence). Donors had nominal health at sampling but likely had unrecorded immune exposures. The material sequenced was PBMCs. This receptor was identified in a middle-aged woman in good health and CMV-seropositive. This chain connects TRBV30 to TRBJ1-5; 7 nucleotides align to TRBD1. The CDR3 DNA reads TGTGCCTGGCGACAGGGACAATATCAGCCCCAGCATTTT. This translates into CAWRQGQYQPQHF.